This T cell receptor beta chain was obtained from a study of blood T cell repertoires in COVID-19. Study-level background: Samples came from the United States, Italy and Spain, spanning acute and convalescent COVID-19. T cells, B-cell-depleted T cells, or PBMCs provided the cDNA or gDNA that served as material.

This clone was counted a few times. Using immunoSEQ multiplex PCR, the repertoire was profiled, and TCRdb retains in-frame clones only, with some absent. The repertoire holds fewer than 300,000 clones, with around 90% as singletons. Germline V CDR1 and CDR2: SGDLS, YYNGEE. The CDR3 is made up of 15 amino acids. Trimming took 4 bases from V and 5 from J; bases not matched to a gene: 7. The sample comprised peripheral blood. The receptor comes from a woman aged 30 to 39 with acute or convalescent COVID-19. This chain connects TRBV9 to TRBJ1-4, with 8 bases fitting TRBD1. The CDR3 protein is CASSIRQGLNEKLFF. The CDR3 nucleotides read TGTGCCAGCAGCATACGACAGGGGCTAAATGAAAAACTGTTTTTT.